The TCR beta chain under discussion was sequenced for a study of beta chain features in type 1 diabetes. On the study more broadly: Patients were similar to healthy donors in age and gender (as well as in cell yields). Study conclusions and caveats: Moderately but significantly shorter TCRB CDR3s were found in Type 1 diabetes patients in all four CD4+ subsets.

Expressed TCRB transcripts were sequenced, since all the RNA that had been isolated was reverse transcribed. Roughly 3.6 million reads on average were seen across naive, central memory and regulatory T cell samples. Profiling relied on immunoSEQ multiplex PCR, and the TCRdb table lists in-frame clones only, not all of them. Counted here are 500,000 to 800,000 clones, around 12% occurring once; the ten biggest clones make up about 0.11%. On average, the one heparinised blood draw given by each donor was approximately 0.12 L. Sorted populations were all over 98% pure. In regard to this clone: Its antigen is unidentified.

Germline assignment: CDR1 MDHEN and CDR2 SYDVKM. Trimming pared 2 bases from V and 7 bases from J, leaving 11 bases between. This CDR3 contains 13 residues. The sequence derives from a man aged 25 to 40 with type 1 diabetes. V usage is TRBV28 and J usage is TRBJ1-2; tentatively, D is TRBD1 (6 bases). Specimen: naive CD4+ T cells from blood. The CDR3: CASSLAQGAGYTF. The CDR3 nucleotides read TGTGCCAGCAGTTTAGCACAGGGAGCTGGCTACACCTTC.